This passage covers 9 T cell receptor beta chains from one sample sequenced in a study of T cells expressing NK-cell markers. TCRdb re-called the 5' RACE reads; every CDR3 protein appears as one record, without DNA. The sample totals about 160,000 distinct CDR3 sequences. Sequenced material: blood T cells: a sorted CD56 or NKG2C T cell subset, CD4+ or CD8+ T cells, or bulk PBMC T cells (not recorded which). Every receptor here comes from a woman aged 18-70 years in good health.

The chain is built from TRBV2 and TRBJ1-6. The CDR3 has 14 amino acids. Germline V gene data show CDR1 as SNHLY and CDR2 as FYNNEI. The CDR3 loop reads CASTTYGDESPLHF.

The rearrangement joins TRBV5-1 to TRBJ1-4; no DNA is available, so the TRBD1 call from TCRdb remains unchecked. Germline loops: CDR1 SGHRS, CDR2 YFSETQ. The CDR3 extends over 16 amino acids. The CDR3 here is CASSLDGRGTNEKLFF.

V usage is TRBV7-8 and J usage is TRBJ2-7; the TRBD2 assignment by TCRdb is unverifiable without DNA. Germline CDR1 is SGHVS and CDR2 is FQNEAQ. The CDR3 is 15 amino acids. This CDR3 is CASSSRTSGRGEQYF.

The V call is TRBV29-1, the J call TRBJ2-1; TCRdb designates TRBD1, a call that cannot be tested without DNA. CDR1 and CDR2 from the germline V gene are SQVTM and ANQGSEA. The CDR3 length is 15 residues. CDR3 sequence: CSVSTGTGRLGEQFF.

V usage is TRBV11-1 and J usage is TRBJ1-2; TCRdb names TRBD1, which stays unverified in the absence of DNA. CDR3 length: 18 residues. CDR1 SGHAT and CDR2 FQDESV come from the germline V gene (reference sequence). CDR3: CASSPVQGQGSTWYGYTF.

The gene calls are TRBV5-1 and TRBJ2-3; TCRdb calls TRBD2, which cannot be checked without DNA. Germline CDR1 and CDR2: SGHRS and YFSETQ. This CDR3 comprises 15 residues. CDR3: CASTRLNPSTDTQYF.

The V and J genes are TRBV3-1 and TRBJ1-2; the TCRdb D gene call, TRBD1, has no DNA to confirm it. The CDR3 is 15 residues long. Germline loops: CDR1 LGHDT, CDR2 YNNKEL (reference sequence). The CDR3 region is CASSPSGGDSYGYTF.

The chain uses TRBV7-9 and TRBJ2-2; the TCRdb D gene call, TRBD2, has no DNA to confirm it. The germline CDR1 and CDR2 sequences are SEHNR and FQNEAQ (reference sequence). This CDR3 has 14 residues. The CDR3 is CASRAKREYGELFF. The full variable domain, in which reference TRBV7-9 and TRBJ2-2 provide the parts outside the CDR3, is DTGVSQNPRHKITKRGQNVTFRCDPISEHNRLYWYRQTLGQGPEFLTYFQNEAQLEKSRLLSDRFSAERPKGSFSTLEIQRTEQGDSAMYLCASRAKREYGELFFGEGSRLTVL.

The genes are TRBV7-8 and TRBJ2-5; TCRdb's D call, TRBD1, is unchecked because there is no DNA. CDR1 is SGHVS, CDR2 FQNEAQ, per germline. The CDR3 contains 15 residues. The CDR3 spells CASSFSGTEGGTQYF.